Below, 31 T cell receptor beta chains from the same sample are listed, as sequenced in a study of blood T cells in healthy people across ages. With a J-beta primer mix and a sample-barcoded 5' primer, a second PCR ran about 7 to 12 cycles. In TCRdb, the 5' RACE reads were re-called with MiXCR into one record per CDR3 protein. Here the sample spans 800,000 to 1,300,000 distinct CDR3 sequences, 20% to 25% being singletons. The sample was also reused in another study, on T cells of mothers and their children.

Sequencing was done on a sample of blood. These receptors were obtained from a girl between 2 and 10 years old in good health.

The rearrangement links TRBV28 to TRBJ2-1, with 11 bases matching TRBD2. This CDR3 has 16 residues. V shed 3 bases and J 5 bases; nucleotides not matched to a gene: 6. Germline loops: CDR1 MDHEN, CDR2 SYDVKM. CDR3 in DNA: TGTGCCAGCAGTTTTCCGGGACTAGCGGCCGACAATGAGCAGTTCTTC. It yields the protein CASSFPGLAADNEQFF.

The chain carries TRBV6-2 or TRBV6-3 and TRBJ2-1, with D perhaps matching TRBD1 (5 bases). V was trimmed by 4 bases and J by 9 bases, leaving 25 bases between them. The CDR3 has 17 amino acids. Germline values: CDR1 MNHEY, CDR2 SVGEGT. The CDR3 loop is CASSFPIEWPQGSEQFF. The CDR3 nucleotides read TGTGCCAGCAGTTTCCCGATTGAATGGCCCCAGGGTTCTGAGCAGTTCTTC.

This clonotype was detected a few times. This chain links TRBV7-2 with TRBJ1-2; 7 nucleotides agree with TRBD1. This CDR3 has 13 amino acids. J was trimmed by 3 bases and V by 5 bases; bases with no gene match: 3. CDR1 and CDR2 from the germline V gene are SGHTA and FQGNSA. CDR3 coding DNA: TGTGCCAGCAGCATACAGGGGTACTATGGCTACACCTTC. It specifies CASSIQGYYGYTF.

This chain uses TRBV5-1 with TRBJ2-4; 9 nucleotides agree with TRBD1. V was pared by 4 bases and J by 5 bases, with 4 bases of the junction left unmatched. Germline V gives CDR1 SGHRS, CDR2 YFSETQ. The CDR3 loop spans 14 amino acids. The CDR3 DNA reads TGCGCCAGCAGCGCGACAGGGGGGGAAAACATTCAGTACTTC. Translation gives CASSATGGENIQYF.

This clonotype was counted only a few times. This rearrangement joins TRBV5-1 to TRBJ2-1; TRBD2 matches at 10 bases. Germline V gene sequence: CDR1 SGHRS, CDR2 YFSETQ. CDR3 length equals 15 residues. V lost 3 bases to trimming and J lost 8 bases; unmatched junction nucleotides: 8. CDR3 residues: CASSWGLARGDEQFF. For the CDR3, the DNA is TGCGCCAGCAGCTGGGGACTAGCGCGAGGGGATGAGCAGTTCTTC.

This chain connects TRBV7-9 to TRBJ2-1; 7 bases map to TRBD2. Germline V gene lookup returns CDR1 SEHNR and CDR2 FQNEAQ (reference sequence). The junction had 17 bases not matched to a gene; V was cut back by 5 bases and J by 1 base. CDR3 length equals 19 residues. For the CDR3, the DNA is TGTGCCAGCAGCCCGAAGTGGGAGGGTCCGCCGTTTTCCTACAATGAGCAGTTCTTC. Translation: CASSPKWEGPPFSYNEQFF.

The chain uses TRBV7-2 and TRBJ2-5; D may be TRBD1 (5 bases). Looked up from germline, CDR1 is SGHTA and CDR2 is FQGNSA. The ends were cut back, 4 bases at V and 6 bases at J, with 15 bases in the middle. This CDR3 contains 14 residues. As DNA, the CDR3 is TGTGCCAGCAGCTACCAGGGATTTGTGCAGACCCAGTACTTC. Its translation: CASSYQGFVQTQYF. The full variable domain, with the rest looked up from reference TRBV7-2 and TRBJ2-5, is GAGVSQSPSNKVTEKGKDVELRCDPISGHTALYWYRQSLGQGLEFLIYFQGNSAPDKSGLPSDRFSAERTGGSVSTLTIQRTQQEDSAVYLCASSYQGFVQTQYFGPGTRLLVL.

CDR3 nucleotide sequence: TGTGCCACCTATAGGACAGGGAGGATAGATACGCAGTATTTT. Translation: CATYRTGRIDTQYF. The gene calls are TRBV7-2 and TRBJ2-3, with 8 nucleotides matching TRBD1. V was pared by 10 bases and J by 5 bases, with 11 bases of the junction left unmatched. Germline CDR1 and CDR2: SGHTA and FQGNSA. The CDR3 contains 14 residues. The variable domain in full, completed from reference TRBV7-2 and TRBJ2-3, reads GAGVSQSPSNKVTEKGKDVELRCDPISGHTALYWYRQSLGQGLEFLIYFQGNSAPDKSGLPSDRFSAERTGGSVSTLTIQRTQQEDSAVYLCATYRTGRIDTQYFGPGTRLTVL.

This chain connects TRBV11-2 to TRBJ2-7, with 7 bases matching TRBD1. J was trimmed by 2 bases and V by 5 bases; bases with no gene match: 12. Looked up from germline, CDR1 is SGHAT and CDR2 is FQNNGV. The CDR3 contains 16 residues. The CDR3 region is CASSPLTGSETYEQYF. In nucleotides, the CDR3 is TGTGCCAGCAGCCCACTGACAGGGTCGGAGACCTACGAGCAGTACTTC.

The chain recombines TRBV2 with TRBJ2-2; D could derive from TRBD1 or TRBD2 (6 bases each). CDR3 length: 16 residues. The ends were cut back, 7 bases at V and 5 bases at J, with 20 bases in the middle. From germline, CDR1 is SNHLY and CDR2 FYNNEI. The CDR3 spells CASTRRVGAQTGELFF. The CDR3 nucleotides read TGTGCCAGCACCCGGAGGGTGGGGGCTCAAACCGGGGAGCTGTTTTTT.

The chain couples TRBV7-9 to TRBJ2-7; 8 bases map to TRBD2. This CDR3 spans 15 amino acids. Germline loops: CDR1 SEHNR, CDR2 FQNEAQ (reference sequence). V dropped 6 bases and J dropped 4; count of bases not matched to a gene: 11. Written as DNA, the CDR3 is TGTGCCAGCAGTTATACAGCGGGAGAAAGATACGAGCAGTACTTC. The encoded protein is CASSYTAGERYEQYF.

This clonotype has just a few counts. The genes are TRBV6-5 and TRBJ1-1; no clear D gene. CDR3 size: 13 residues. Trimming cost V 2 bases and J 3 bases, with 7 bases left between them. Germline values: CDR1 MNHEY, CDR2 SVGAGI. CDR3 sequence reads: CASSYGVDTEAFF. Written as DNA, the CDR3 is TGTGCCAGCAGTTACGGGGTAGACACTGAAGCTTTCTTT.

The V and J genes are TRBV11-2 and TRBJ2-7; D is unclear. Trimming took off 5 bases at V and 5 bases at J, with 16 bases between the two ends. Germline CDR1 SGHAT, CDR2 FQNNGV. The CDR3 sequence is 14 residues long. The CDR3 sequence: CASSPPEQDHEQYF. The CDR3 DNA sequence: TGTGCCAGCAGCCCACCCGAGCAGGATCACGAGCAGTACTTC. The variable domain in full, with the rest retrieved from reference TRBV11-2 and TRBJ2-7, is EAGVAQSPRYKIIEKRQSVAFWCNPISGHATLYWYQQILGQGPKLLIQFQNNGVVDDSQLPKDRFSAERLKGVDSTLKIQPAKLEDSAVYLCASSPPEQDHEQYFGPGTRLTVT.

The chain uses TRBV2 and TRBJ1-5; tentatively, D is TRBD1 (5 bases). Trimming took 7 bases from V and 0 from J, leaving 10 bases between them. This CDR3 contains 14 residues. Germline V gene data show CDR1 as SNHLY and CDR2 as FYNNEI. CDR3 in amino acids: CASTEGYSNQPQHF. In DNA, the CDR3 is TGTGCCAGCACTGAGGGGTATAGCAATCAGCCCCAGCATTTT.

The chain combines TRBV28 with TRBJ2-1, with D perhaps TRBD2 (6 bases). Trimming took 5 bases from V and 6 from J, leaving 14 bases between them. The V gene's germline CDR1 is MDHEN and CDR2 SYDVKM. The CDR3 contains 14 residues. The CDR3: CASSRRLVPNEQFF. CDR3 DNA sequence: TGTGCCAGCAGTCGTCGACTAGTGCCCAATGAGCAGTTCTTC.

The V call is TRBV28, the J call TRBJ1-4, with D maybe TRBD1 (5 bases). There are 14 residues in the CDR3. The V end lost 5 bases, the J end lost 7 bases, and 14 bases lay between the germline ends. Germline CDR1 MDHEN, CDR2 SYDVKM. CDR3 nucleotides: TGTGCCAGCAGTCCTCAGGGAGAAGGTGAAAAACTGTTTTTT. Its protein is CASSPQGEGEKLFF.

The chain recombines TRBV20-1 with TRBJ2-7; no clear D gene. Trimming took off 0 bases at V and 4 bases at J, with 13 bases between the two ends. CDR1 is DFQATT and CDR2 is SNEGSKA in the germline V gene (reference sequence). The CDR3 runs to 14 residues. This CDR3 is CSARDSSQGYEQYF. CDR3 DNA: TGCAGTGCTAGAGATTCCTCCCAAGGTTACGAGCAGTACTTC.

Written as DNA, the CDR3 is TGTGCCAGCAGCCAAGGGGGGGACAGTACGAGCACAGATACGCAGTATTTT. As protein: CASSQGGDSTSTDTQYF. The J gene is TRBJ2-3, the V gene TRBV3-1, with D possibly being TRBD1 (7 bases). The CDR3 contains 17 residues. V dropped 1 base and J dropped 0 bases, with 14 bases sitting between them. The V gene's germline CDR1 is LGHDT and CDR2 YNNKEL (reference sequence).

This clonotype was seen ten or more times. The junction and the germline gene differ at one end; a read error may be behind it. The chain carries TRBV6-2 or TRBV6-3 and TRBJ2-1, with a tentative D call TRBD1 (6 bases). The germline gives CDR1 MNHEY, CDR2 SVGEGT. The CDR3 consists of 14 residues. CDR3 loop: CASSLWGTYNEQFF. CDR3 in DNA: TGTGCCAGTAGTTTATGGGGGACATACAATGAGCAGTTCTTC.

V is TRBV13 and J is TRBJ1-6; D perhaps matches TRBD1 (5 bases). In germline, CDR1 is PRHDT, CDR2 FYEKMQ (reference sequence). This CDR3 contains 14 residues. V was trimmed by 3 bases and J by 9 bases, leaving 12 bases between them. The CDR3 spells CASSFGGSGSPLHF. The CDR3 DNA sequence: TGTGCCAGCAGCTTCGGGGGATCAGGTTCACCCCTCCACTTT.

The chain has TRBV12-3 or TRBV12-4 and TRBJ1-2; TRBD1 aligns across 8 bases. The CDR3 is made up of 12 amino acids. The V segment lost 6 bases and the J segment 6 bases; nucleotides outside the gene matches: 3. In DNA, the CDR3 is TGTGCCAGCAGCTGGACAGGGAATGGCTACACCTTC. Translating gives CASSWTGNGYTF.

The gene calls are TRBV28 and TRBJ1-1; perhaps TRBD1 as D (5 bases). The germline gives CDR1 MDHEN, CDR2 SYDVKM. Trimming removed 4 bases at V and 6 bases at J, with 15 bases between. This CDR3 comprises 14 residues. CDR3 coding DNA: TGTGCCAGCAGTTACCCCCAACAGGCCGCTGAAGCTTTCTTT. This sequence encodes CASSYPQQAAEAFF.

This chain uses TRBV20-1 with TRBJ1-3, with 8 bases aligning to TRBD1. Germline values: CDR1 DFQATT, CDR2 SNEGSKA (reference sequence). This CDR3 region has 15 residues. J lost 3 bases, V lost 3 bases, and 7 bases had no gene match. CDR3 sequence: CSASSLTGGGNTIYF. In nucleotides, the CDR3 is TGCAGTGCTAGTTCCCTAACAGGGGGTGGAAACACCATATATTTT.

The V call is TRBV20-1, the J call TRBJ1-1; D may be TRBD1 (6 bases). CDR1 and CDR2 from the germline V gene are DFQATT and SNEGSKA (reference sequence). The V and J ends lost 6 bases and 5 bases respectively, with 10 bases between them. The CDR3 is 11 amino acids. CDR3 coding DNA: TGCAGTGCGGAGGGGGATACTGAAGCTTTCTTT. Encoded protein: CSAEGDTEAFF.

V is TRBV28 and J is TRBJ1-5; 9 bases are a match to TRBD1. Trimming cost V 6 bases and J 6 bases; bases outside gene matches: 6. The CDR3 totals 14 residues. Looked up from germline, CDR1 is MDHEN and CDR2 is SYDVKM. CDR3: CASRGTGFPQPQHF. Written as DNA, the CDR3 is TGTGCCAGCAGGGGGACAGGGTTTCCTCAGCCCCAGCATTTT.

This chain connects TRBV7-2 to TRBJ2-3; 7 nucleotides agree with TRBD2. The CDR3 loop spans 15 amino acids. V was pared by 5 bases and J by 7 bases, with 12 bases of the junction left unmatched. Germline CDR1 SGHTA, CDR2 FQGNSA. The CDR3 reads CASSPRGDRRNTQYF. Here the CDR3 DNA reads TGTGCCAGCAGCCCTCGGGGGGATCGTAGGAATACGCAGTATTTT.

This clonotype was seen many times. The V call is TRBV29-1, the J call TRBJ2-3; the D gene is possibly TRBD1 (6 bases). Germline CDR1 is SQVTM and CDR2 is ANQGSEA. The CDR3 totals 15 residues. The V end lost 7 bases, the J end lost 7 bases, and 24 bases lay between the germline ends. The CDR3 is CSASPGASLGNTQYF. The CDR3 nucleotides read TGCAGCGCCAGCCCAGGGGCCTCCTTGGGGAATACGCAGTATTTT.

This chain uses TRBV28 with TRBJ2-3; the D gene is possibly TRBD1 (6 bases). V was cut by 2 bases and J by 2 bases, with 11 bases left in between. Germline V lookup: CDR1 MDHEN, CDR2 SYDVKM. The CDR3 consists of 15 residues. The CDR3, as DNA: TGTGCCAGCAGTTTAGTGGGGGCCCTCACAGATACGCAGTATTTT. Encoded protein: CASSLVGALTDTQYF.

This clonotype came up many times. The gene calls are TRBV9 and TRBJ2-5, with TRBD2 identical over 7 bases. The CDR3 consists of 13 residues. V trimming: 4 bases; J trimming: 5 bases; junction bases outside the gene matches: 5. Germline CDR1 SGDLS, CDR2 YYNGEE. The CDR3 DNA is TGTGCCAGCAGCCCCGGACTAGATGAGACCCAGTACTTC. The encoded protein is CASSPGLDETQYF.

Note on this clonotype: At one end, the junction sequence differs from germline, possibly due to a read error. This chain uses TRBV29-1 with TRBJ1-2, with 9 bases identical to TRBD1. This CDR3 is built from 13 residues. Germline values: CDR1 SQVTM, CDR2 ANQGSEA. This CDR3 is CSVELRDRVGHTF. The CDR3 region has the DNA TGCAGCGTCGAACTCCGGGACAGGGTTGGCCACACCTTC.

The V call is TRBV12-3 or TRBV12-4, the J call TRBJ2-7, with D maybe TRBD2 (6 bases). This CDR3 spans 13 amino acids. The V and J ends lost 4 bases and 6 bases respectively, with 13 bases between them. The CDR3 reads CASSYGRGVEQYF. The CDR3 bases are TGTGCCAGCAGTTATGGGCGCGGGGTCGAGCAGTACTTC.